This T cell receptor beta chain emerged from a study of human CD8 memory T cell subsets. The CDR3 runs 14 residues. Germline-derived CDR1 and CDR2 are SQVTM and ANQGSEA. Researchers made TCR beta libraries via UMI-labeled 5' RACE. TCRdb reprocessed the 5' RACE reads, keeping one entry per CDR3 protein, no DNA. This sample's table reports 6,000 to 6,500 distinct CDR3 sequences. Early memory CD8+ T cells that were CCR7+ PD-1+ TIGIT+ and had exhausted-like traits were the TPEX cells. Sequenced input: CD8+ T cells from PBMCs. This TCR was recovered from a human donor in good health. The chain has TRBV29-1 and TRBJ2-3; TCRdb designates TRBD2, a call that cannot be tested without DNA. This CDR3 is CSVEGAGSTDTQYF.